This note documents a single T cell receptor beta chain sequence. The data are from a study of T cell changes during pregnancy in multiple sclerosis. V shed 3 bases and J shed 1 base, with 12 bases lying between them. CDR1 is KGHSH, CDR2 LQKENI, per germline. This CDR3 is 16 amino acids long. Clones were sequenced by immunoSEQ multiplex PCR, and TCRdb holds only the in-frame ones, with some missing. Found here are around 100,000 clones, around 92% of them singletons; the top ten hold around 0.9%. The clonotype was recovered from a female donor with multiple sclerosis, enrolled in a pregnancy study. The chain carries TRBV18 and TRBJ2-2; weak D call: TRBD2 (6 bases). The sequences come from peripheral blood, collected before pregnancy. CDR3 DNA sequence: TGTGCCAGCTCACCCCGGATAGCGGAGAACACCGGGGAGCTGTTTTTT. Translating it yields CASSPRIAENTGELFF.